These T cell receptor beta chains were read from a single sample in a study of response to subunit inactivated influenza vaccine. One entry per CDR3 protein, called by TCRdb with MiXCR from the RT-PCR reads. The sample gives about 580,000 distinct CDR3 sequences, 12% to 15% of which show up once; 11% is in the top ten. The source material was PBMCs from blood, sampled about 13 days after vaccination. These receptor sequences come from a man in his forties or fifties who received an inactivated influenza vaccine. Each CDR3 is given with its conserved first and last residue. A D gene is named only where the DNA matches it firmly. Clone size, where shown, is once, few, many, or a class for clones that have expanded.

d_call	cdr3_length	clone_size	v_call	j_call	cdr3_aa	cdr3_nt
TRBD1	16	many	TRBV5-1	TRBJ2-3	CASSYGTGAVGDTQYF	TGCGCCAGCAGCTATGGGACAGGGGCGGTTGGAGATACGCAGTATTTT
TRBD2	15	many	TRBV5-1	TRBJ2-1	CASSFTSGRANEQFF	TGCGCCAGCAGCTTCACTAGCGGGAGGGCCAATGAGCAGTTCTTC
TRBD1	19	NA	TRBV4-1	TRBJ1-1	CDSSQERWDRGRLGSEAFF	TGCGACAGCAGCCAAGAGAGGTGGGACAGGGGGCGCTTAGGATCAGAAGCTTTCTTT
NA	18	many	TRBV28	TRBJ2-4	CASSPGQMNLPAKNIQYF	TGTGCCAGCAGTCCGGGACAAATGAATTTACCCGCCAAAAACATTCAGTACTTC
TRBD2	14	few	TRBV5-1	TRBJ2-5	CASSWTSGGETQYF	TGCGCCAGCAGTTGGACTAGCGGGGGAGAGACCCAGTACTTC
TRBD2	16	NA	TRBV20-1	TRBJ2-1	CSATFPLTSGRGEQFF	TGCAGTGCTACCTTCCCTTTGACTAGCGGGAGGGGTGAGCAGTTCTTC
TRBD1	14	few	TRBV15	TRBJ2-1	CATSRPGGYNEQFF	TGTGCCACCAGCAGACCAGGGGGCTACAATGAGCAGTTCTTC
NA	13	many	TRBV20-1	TRBJ2-7	CSARSPGGYEQYF	TGCAGTGCTAGAAGTCCCGGTGGGTACGAGCAGTACTTC
TRBD1	14	few	TRBV6-1	TRBJ2-1	CASSPRTGWSEQFF	TGTGCCAGCAGTCCCAGGACAGGGTGGAGTGAGCAGTTCTTC
TRBD1	16	many	TRBV12-3/TRBV12-4	TRBJ2-1	CASSLRRGTGGNEQFF	TGTGCCAGCAGTCTTCGGCGTGGGACAGGGGGGAATGAGCAGTTCTTC
TRBD2	15	few	TRBV20-1	TRBJ2-7	CSAREAGGLTYEQYF	TGCAGTGCTAGAGAAGCGGGAGGTTTAACCTACGAGCAGTACTTC
NA	15	few	TRBV5-6	TRBJ1-2	CASSLLQESYYGYTF	TGTGCCAGCAGCTTGCTTCAAGAATCCTACTATGGCTACACCTTC
TRBD1	14	few	TRBV10-3	TRBJ1-3	CAISDPGGKNTIYF	TGTGCCATCAGTGATCCAGGGGGAAAGAACACCATATATTTT
NA	14	NA	TRBV5-5	TRBJ1-2	CASSNRTVSYGYTF	TGTGCCAGCAGCAATCGGACAGTCTCCTATGGCTACACCTTC
TRBD1	20	many	TRBV12-3/TRBV12-4	TRBJ2-1	CASSSRAHRSGTGIGGEQFF	TGTGCCAGCAGTTCCCGAGCACACCGATCGGGGACAGGGATTGGTGGTGAGCAGTTCTTC
NA	14	NA	TRBV20-1	TRBJ1-5	CSASKQGATQPQHF	TGCAGTGCTAGCAAACAGGGCGCTACCCAGCCCCAGCATTTT
TRBD1	16	few	TRBV15	TRBJ2-5	CATSRERTGAVETQYF	TGTGCCACCAGCAGAGAAAGAACAGGGGCGGTCGAGACCCAGTACTTC
NA	14	few	TRBV6-1	TRBJ2-7	CASSDRTEAYEQYF	TGTGCCAGCAGTGACAGAACAGAGGCCTACGAGCAGTACTTC
NA	12	NA	TRBV27	TRBJ2-5	CASSYDSRTQSF	TGTGCCAGCAGTTACGACTCTAGGACCCAGTCCTTC
NA	11	few	TRBV7-2	TRBJ1-1	CATRGSTEAFF	TGTGCCACCCGAGGGAGCACTGAAGCTTTCTTT
NA	15	NA	TRBV12-3/TRBV12-4	TRBJ2-2	CASSLGDLGAGELFF	TGTGCCAGCAGTTTGGGGGATTTAGGCGCCGGGGAGCTGTTTTTT
TRBD1	15	NA	TRBV18	TRBJ1-1	CASSPNRDRVTEAFF	TGTGCCAGCTCACCTAACCGGGACAGGGTCACTGAAGCTTTCTTT
TRBD1	15	few	TRBV7-9	TRBJ2-3	CASSYGTGVADTQYF	TGTGCCAGCAGTTACGGGACAGGGGTTGCAGATACGCAGTATTTT
TRBD1	15	few	TRBV2	TRBJ1-3	CASSRRDSSGNTIYF	TGTGCCAGCAGTCGCCGGGACAGCTCTGGAAACACCATATATTTT
NA	16	many	TRBV12-3/TRBV12-4	TRBJ2-1	CASSQDLARPNNEQFF	TGTGCCAGCAGTCAGGATCTAGCCCGGCCAAACAATGAGCAGTTCTTC
TRBD2	20	few	TRBV3-1	TRBJ2-1	CASSHPASGYTLSSYNEQFF	TGTGCCAGCAGCCATCCCGCTAGCGGGTACACTTTGAGCTCCTACAATGAGCAGTTCTTC
TRBD1	15	NA	TRBV15	TRBJ2-5	CATSRTDRDQETQYF	TGTGCCACCAGCAGGACGGACAGGGACCAAGAGACCCAGTACTTC
NA	16	NA	TRBV5-5	TRBJ1-5	CASSLIPGQPDQPQHF	TGTGCCAGCAGCCTAATACCGGGACAACCAGACCAGCCCCAGCATTTT
TRBD1	15	NA	TRBV30	TRBJ1-4	CAWSSGQGAGEKLFF	TGTGCCTGGAGTTCCGGACAGGGGGCGGGTGAAAAACTGTTTTTT
TRBD2	16	NA	TRBV6-2/TRBV6-3	TRBJ2-3	CASSWAGVEVTDTQYF	TGTGCCAGCAGTTGGGCGGGAGTAGAAGTCACAGATACGCAGTATTTT
TRBD2	15	few	TRBV30	TRBJ2-1	CAWSVFGRAKNEQFF	TGTGCCTGGAGTGTGTTCGGGAGGGCCAAAAATGAGCAGTTCTTC
NA	18	few	TRBV4-2	TRBJ2-3	CASSQDLIRQGRTDTQYF	TGTGCCAGCAGCCAAGATCTTATTCGGCAGGGGAGGACAGATACGCAGTATTTT
NA	14	NA	TRBV7-6	TRBJ2-7	CASSLARGIDEQYF	TGTGCCAGCAGCTTAGCGCGAGGGATCGACGAGCAGTACTTC